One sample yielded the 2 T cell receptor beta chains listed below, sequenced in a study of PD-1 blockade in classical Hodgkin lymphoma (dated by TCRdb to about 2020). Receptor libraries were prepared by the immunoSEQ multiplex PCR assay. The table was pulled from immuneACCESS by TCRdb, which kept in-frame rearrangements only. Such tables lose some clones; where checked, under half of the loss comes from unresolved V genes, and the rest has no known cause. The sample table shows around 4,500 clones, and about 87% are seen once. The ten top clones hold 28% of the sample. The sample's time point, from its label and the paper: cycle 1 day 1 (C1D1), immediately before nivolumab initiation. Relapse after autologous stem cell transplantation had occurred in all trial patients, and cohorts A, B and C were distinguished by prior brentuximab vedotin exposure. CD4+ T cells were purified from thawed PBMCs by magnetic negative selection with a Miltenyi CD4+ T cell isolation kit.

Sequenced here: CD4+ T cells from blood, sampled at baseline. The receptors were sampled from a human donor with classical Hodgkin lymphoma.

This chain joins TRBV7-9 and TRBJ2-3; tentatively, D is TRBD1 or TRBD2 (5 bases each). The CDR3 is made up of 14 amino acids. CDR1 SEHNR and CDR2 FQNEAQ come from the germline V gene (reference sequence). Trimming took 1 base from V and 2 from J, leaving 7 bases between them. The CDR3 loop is CASSLGGFTDTQYF. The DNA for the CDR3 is TGTGCCAGCAGCTTAGGGGGGTTCACAGATACGCAGTATTTT.

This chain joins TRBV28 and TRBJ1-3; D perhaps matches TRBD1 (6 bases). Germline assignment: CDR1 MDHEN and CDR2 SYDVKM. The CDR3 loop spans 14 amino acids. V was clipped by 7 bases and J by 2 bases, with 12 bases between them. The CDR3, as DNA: TGTGCCAGCAATAGTGAGGGGGCTGGAAACACCATATATTTT. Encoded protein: CASNSEGAGNTIYF.